This is a list of T cell receptor beta chains from one sample in a study of response to subunit inactivated influenza vaccine. TCRdb re-called the RT-PCR reads through MiXCR, storing one row per CDR3 protein. Found here are 300,000 to 350,000 distinct CDR3 sequences, around 20% of them singletons; the top ten hold around a tenth. This specimen was PBMCs from blood, taken about 20 months after vaccination. These TCRs come from a man in his fifties or sixties who received an inactivated influenza vaccine. Each CDR3 is given with its conserved first and last residue. D genes are given only for firm matches. The listing skips clone size in some rows; elsewhere it reads once, few, many or a size class.

V: TRBV12-3/TRBV12-4; size: few; D: .; J: TRBJ1-2; DNA: TGTGCCAGCACCGCTGCGCGGGGTTACTATGGCTACACCTTC; CDR3: CASTAARGYYGYTF
V: TRBV4-3; size: .; D: .; J: TRBJ1-5; DNA: TGCGCCAGCAGCCAAGGGGTCTGGGAGCCCCAGCATTTT; CDR3: CASSQGVWEPQHF
V: TRBV4-2; size: .; D: TRBD1; J: TRBJ1-6; DNA: TGTGCCAGCAGACATACCCCTGGACAGGATCATTCACCCCTCCACTTT; CDR3: CASRHTPGQDHSPLHF
V: TRBV6-2/TRBV6-3; size: few; D: .; J: TRBJ2-1; DNA: TGTGCCAGCAGTTACTCTAGGACAGGGTTATGGACTAGCGACTACAATGAGCAGTTCTTC; CDR3: CASSYSRTGLWTSDYNEQFF
V: TRBV4-3; size: .; D: TRBD2; J: TRBJ2-5; DNA: TGCGCCAGCAGCCAAGGAGGCGGGGGAGAAGAGACCCAGTACTTC; CDR3: CASSQGGGGEETQYF
V: TRBV5-1; size: .; D: .; J: TRBJ1-5; DNA: TGCGCCAGCAGCTTGGCCGGGCAACCTAATCAGCCCCAGCATTTT; CDR3: CASSLAGQPNQPQHF
V: TRBV28; size: .; D: TRBD1; J: TRBJ2-7; DNA: TGTGCCAGCAGTCCAACCGGGACAGGGACCTACGAGCAGTACTTC; CDR3: CASSPTGTGTYEQYF
V: TRBV7-2; size: .; D: .; J: TRBJ2-3; DNA: TGTGCCAGCAGCTTACCCTTGACTCGTACCACAGATACGCAGTATTTT; CDR3: CASSLPLTRTTDTQYF
V: TRBV20-1; size: .; D: TRBD1; J: TRBJ1-4; DNA: TGCAGTGCTCGGGACAGCCTCAATGAAAAACTGTTTTTT; CDR3: CSARDSLNEKLFF
V: TRBV7-8; size: many; D: .; J: TRBJ1-1; DNA: TGTGCCAGCAGCTTATCATGGAACACTGAAGCTTTCTTT; CDR3: CASSLSWNTEAFF
V: TRBV12-3/TRBV12-4; size: many; D: .; J: TRBJ2-1; DNA: TGTGCCAGCAGTCCAACTTCTTCCTACAATGAGCAGTTCTTC; CDR3: CASSPTSSYNEQFF
V: TRBV6-6; size: few; D: .; J: TRBJ1-5; DNA: TGTGCCAGCAGCTCGGGGTTCTGGCCCCAGCATTTT; CDR3: CASSSGFWPQHF
V: TRBV9; size: few; D: .; J: TRBJ1-1; DNA: TGTGCCAGCAGCGTAGAAGGGGAAGGAGGCACTGAAGCTTTCTTT; CDR3: CASSVEGEGGTEAFF
V: TRBV5-1; size: .; D: TRBD1; J: TRBJ1-1; DNA: TGCGCCAGCAGCGGGTCAGGGGGGAACACTGAAGCTTTCTTC; CDR3: CASSGSGGNTEAFF
V: TRBV7-2; size: .; D: .; J: TRBJ1-2; DNA: TGTGCCAGCAGCAACACGGACTTGTACGGCTATGGCTACACCTTC; CDR3: CASSNTDLYGYGYTF
V: TRBV4-1; size: few; D: .; J: TRBJ1-2; DNA: TGCGCCAGCAGCCAACCCGGCAGGTCTAATGGCTACACCTTC; CDR3: CASSQPGRSNGYTF
V: TRBV3-1; size: .; D: .; J: TRBJ2-5; DNA: TGTGCCAGCAGCGGACTGCATGGCAGCGAGACCCAGTACTTC; CDR3: CASSGLHGSETQYF
V: TRBV30; size: few; D: .; J: TRBJ1-1; DNA: TGTGCCACTCCCGGGGGGGCCCTCAAGAGTTTGGACACTGAAGCTTTCTTT; CDR3: CATPGGALKSLDTEAFF
V: TRBV12-3/TRBV12-4; size: many; D: .; J: TRBJ1-5; DNA: TGTGCCAGCATTCGCAACTCGGGAGGGGGGATTAGGCCCCAGCATTTT; CDR3: CASIRNSGGGIRPQHF
V: TRBV20-1; size: few; D: TRBD1; J: TRBJ1-2; DNA: TGCAGTGCTAGATCCAGCTGGGGAGACAGGGGGTTCTATGGCTACACCTTC; CDR3: CSARSSWGDRGFYGYTF
V: TRBV12-3/TRBV12-4; size: .; D: .; J: TRBJ1-4; DNA: TGTGCCAGCAGTTTACTGGCAGGTTTAAATGAAAAACTGTTTTTT; CDR3: CASSLLAGLNEKLFF
V: TRBV4-1; size: few; D: .; J: TRBJ1-1; DNA: TGCGCCAGCAGCCCCTGGGCGAGACAAGCGAACACTGAAGCTTTCTTT; CDR3: CASSPWARQANTEAFF
V: TRBV15; size: .; D: .; J: TRBJ2-5; DNA: TGTGCCACCAGCAGAGATGGGGTGGAGACCCAGTACTTC; CDR3: CATSRDGVETQYF
V: TRBV28; size: .; D: .; J: TRBJ2-2; DNA: TGTGCCAGCAGTTTATACGTGGTCGGGGAGCTGTTTTTT; CDR3: CASSLYVVGELFF
V: TRBV25-1; size: .; D: .; J: TRBJ2-2; DNA: TGTGCCATGGGCCCTGGGCTAGTCTGCTGGGAGCTGTTTTTT; CDR3: CAMGPGLVCWELFF
V: TRBV5-1; size: .; D: TRBD1; J: TRBJ2-1; DNA: TGCGCCAGCAGCTTTGGGGACAGGAGAAACAATGAGCAGTTCTTC; CDR3: CASSFGDRRNNEQFF
V: TRBV15; size: few; D: .; J: TRBJ1-4; DNA: TGTGCCACCAGCTTTCAGCAAAATGAAAAACTGTTTTTT; CDR3: CATSFQQNEKLFF
V: TRBV28; size: .; D: TRBD1; J: TRBJ1-1; DNA: TGTGCCAGCACCCACAGGGGGAAAGCTTTCTTT; CDR3: CASTHRGKAFF
V: TRBV5-1; size: .; D: TRBD2; J: TRBJ2-2; DNA: TGCGCCAGCAGCTCACTAGCGGCGAACACCGGGGAGCTGTTTTTT; CDR3: CASSSLAANTGELFF
V: TRBV20-1; size: few; D: TRBD1; J: TRBJ2-4; DNA: TGCAGTGCCCGGGGACAGACTAACATTCAGTACTTC; CDR3: CSARGQTNIQYF
V: TRBV27; size: .; D: TRBD2; J: TRBJ2-3; DNA: TGTGCCAGCAGTGACACCGGGACTAGGCCTAGCACAGATACGCAGTATTTT; CDR3: CASSDTGTRPSTDTQYF
V: TRBV12-3/TRBV12-4; size: many; D: .; J: TRBJ1-3; DNA: TGTGCCAGCAGTCCCCGGGAGGGCCTGAGAAACACCATATATTTT; CDR3: CASSPREGLRNTIYF
V: TRBV4-3; size: .; D: .; J: TRBJ1-1; DNA: TGCGCCAGCAGCCAAGAGTTAGGGCCCCAAGCTTTCTTT; CDR3: CASSQELGPQAFF
V: TRBV6-1; size: .; D: TRBD2; J: TRBJ2-1; DNA: TGTGCCAGCAGACCGGGACTAGCGAACGATGAGCAGTTCTTC; CDR3: CASRPGLANDEQFF
V: TRBV7-8; size: few; D: .; J: TRBJ1-1; DNA: TGTGCCAGCAGCTTAGACAGGGCTGAAGCTTTCTTT; CDR3: CASSLDRAEAFF
V: TRBV9; size: many; D: .; J: TRBJ1-4; DNA: TGTGCCAGCAGCGTCGACATCGCAACTAATGAAAAACTGTTTTTT; CDR3: CASSVDIATNEKLFF
V: TRBV6-1; size: .; D: .; J: TRBJ1-6; DNA: TGTGCCAGCAGTGACCCCGACAGCTATAATTCACCCCTCCACTTT; CDR3: CASSDPDSYNSPLHF
V: TRBV20-1; size: few; D: .; J: TRBJ2-2; DNA: TGCAGTGCTAGAGATAGAGGGTTCGGCGGGGAGCTGTTTTTT; CDR3: CSARDRGFGGELFF
V: TRBV20-1; size: few; D: TRBD1; J: TRBJ1-6; DNA: TGCAGTGCTCCCGACAGGGGCGCGGGGAATTCACCCCTCCACTTT; CDR3: CSAPDRGAGNSPLHF
V: TRBV2; size: few; D: .; J: TRBJ1-2; DNA: TGTGCCAGCACGCTCGCCGTTGGCTACACCTTC; CDR3: CASTLAVGYTF
V: TRBV12-3/TRBV12-4; size: many; D: .; J: TRBJ1-4; DNA: TGTGCCAGCAGTACAGGGTCGGGTGAAAAACTGTTTTTT; CDR3: CASSTGSGEKLFF
V: TRBV7-1; size: .; D: .; J: TRBJ1-2; DNA: TGTGCCAGCAGCTCGGCCCTGCCGGGGGCTAACTATGGCTACACCTTC; CDR3: CASSSALPGANYGYTF
V: TRBV3-1; size: .; D: .; J: TRBJ1-5; DNA: TGTGCCAGCAGCCAAGATTGGGGTCAGCCCCAGCATTTT; CDR3: CASSQDWGQPQHF
V: TRBV11-2; size: .; D: TRBD2; J: TRBJ2-5; DNA: TGTGCCAGCAGCTACCGGACTAGCGGGGGGGTGGAGACCCAGTACTTC; CDR3: CASSYRTSGGVETQYF
V: TRBV12-3/TRBV12-4; size: .; D: .; J: TRBJ2-3; DNA: TGTGCCAGCAGTGCGGACGAGACGCAAACTAGCACAGATACGCAGTATTTT; CDR3: CASSADETQTSTDTQYF
V: TRBV2; size: many; D: .; J: TRBJ1-5; DNA: TGTGCCAGCAGTGAAGGGGGGGGCCAGCCCCAGCATTTT; CDR3: CASSEGGGQPQHF
V: TRBV12-3/TRBV12-4; size: .; D: .; J: TRBJ2-1; DNA: TGTGCCAGCAGTCGCAGACAAGTCGCCAGATTTCAGAATGAGCAGTTCTTC; CDR3: CASSRRQVARFQNEQFF
V: TRBV7-2; size: few; D: TRBD2; J: TRBJ2-2; DNA: TGTGCCAGCAGCCGGGCGGGGGAGAGGTCCGGGGAGCTGTTTTTT; CDR3: CASSRAGERSGELFF